This T cell receptor beta chain was sequenced during a study of technical replicates of blood from a few donors. The CDR3 covers 17 residues. The ends lost 7 bases at V and 5 bases at J; junction bases unmatched: 13. Germline V gene lookup returns CDR1 SNHLY and CDR2 FYNNEI. TCRdb's table, derived via immunoSEQ multiplex PCR, lists solely in-frame clones and lacks some. In the table there are tens of thousands of clones, about 92% of which are singletons. The source material was T cells isolated from PBMCs. This chain uses TRBV2 with TRBJ1-4; 10 bases are shared with TRBD1. This TCR was recovered from a human donor in good health. CDR3 sequence: CASTRQGAFVRNEKLFF. CDR3 coding DNA: TGTGCCAGCACGAGACAGGGGGCGTTTGTACGGAATGAAAAACTGTTTTTT. Combining the CDR3 with reference TRBV2 and TRBJ1-4 gives the whole variable domain EPEVTQTPSHQVTQMGQEVILRCVPISNHLYFYWYRQILGQKVEFLVSFYNNEISEKSEIFDDQFSVERPDGSNFTLKIRSTKLEDSAMYFCASTRQGAFVRNEKLFFGSGTQLSVL.